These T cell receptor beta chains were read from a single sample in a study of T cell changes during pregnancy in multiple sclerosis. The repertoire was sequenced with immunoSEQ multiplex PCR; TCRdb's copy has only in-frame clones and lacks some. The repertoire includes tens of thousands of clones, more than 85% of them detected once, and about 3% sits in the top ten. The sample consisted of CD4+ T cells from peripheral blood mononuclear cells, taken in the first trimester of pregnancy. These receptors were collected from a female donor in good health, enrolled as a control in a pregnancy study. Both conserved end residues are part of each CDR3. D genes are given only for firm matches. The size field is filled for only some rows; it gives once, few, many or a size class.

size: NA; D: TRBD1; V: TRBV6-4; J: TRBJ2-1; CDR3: CASSSGQGNEQFF; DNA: TGTGCCAGCAGCTCCGGACAGGGCAATGAGCAGTTCTTC
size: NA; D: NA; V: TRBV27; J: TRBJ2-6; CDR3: CASSLYNSGANVLTF; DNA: TGTGCCAGCAGTTTATATAACTCTGGGGCCAACGTCCTGACTTTC
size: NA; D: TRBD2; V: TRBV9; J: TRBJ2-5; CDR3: CASSVAGGARETQYF; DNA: TGTGCCAGCAGCGTTGCGGGGGGGGCCAGGGAGACCCAGTACTTC
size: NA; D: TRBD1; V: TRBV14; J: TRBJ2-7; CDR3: CALRKGDRRLYEQYF; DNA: TGTGCCTTAAGAAAGGGGGACAGACGATTGTACGAGCAGTACTTC
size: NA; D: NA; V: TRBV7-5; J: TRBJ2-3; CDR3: CVRSLALPSVADTQYF; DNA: TGTGTCAGAAGCTTAGCGCTTCCTAGCGTGGCAGATACGCAGTATTTT
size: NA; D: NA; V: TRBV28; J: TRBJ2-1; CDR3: CASTPRGNEQFF; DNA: TGTGCCAGCACCCCCCGGGGGAATGAGCAGTTCTTC
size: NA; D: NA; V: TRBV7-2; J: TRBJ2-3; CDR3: CASSLLRSSDTQYF; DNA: TGTGCCAGCAGCTTACTGCGAAGCTCAGATACGCAGTATTTT
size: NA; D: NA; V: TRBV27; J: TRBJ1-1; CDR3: CASSSVNTEAFF; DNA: TGTGCCAGCAGTTCTGTGAACACTGAAGCTTTCTTT
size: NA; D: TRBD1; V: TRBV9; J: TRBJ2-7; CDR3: CASSVANRGQQYF; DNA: TGTGCCAGCAGCGTAGCCAACAGGGGACAGCAGTACTTC
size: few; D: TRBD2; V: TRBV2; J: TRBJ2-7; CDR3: CASSEYRGGYEQYF; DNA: TGTGCCAGCAGTGAATATCGGGGGGGCTACGAGCAGTACTTC
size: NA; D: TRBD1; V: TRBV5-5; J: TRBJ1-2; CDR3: CASSRQGQGGYGYTF; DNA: TGTGCCAGCAGCCGACAGGGACAGGGTGGGTATGGCTACACCTTC
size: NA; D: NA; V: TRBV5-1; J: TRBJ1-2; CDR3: CASSLDRTNYGYTF; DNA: TGCGCCAGCAGCTTGGACAGAACTAACTATGGCTACACCTTC
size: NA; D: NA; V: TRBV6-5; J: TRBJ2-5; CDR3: CASSRGTTQETQYF; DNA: TGTGCCAGCAGTAGGGGGACTACTCAAGAGACCCAGTACTTC
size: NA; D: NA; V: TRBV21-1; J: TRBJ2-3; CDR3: CASSKGHATDTQYF; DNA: TGTGCCAGCAGCAAAGGGCATGCCACAGATACGCAGTATTTT
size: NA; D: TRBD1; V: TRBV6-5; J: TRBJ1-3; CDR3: CASRTQWTGGNTIYF; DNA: TGTGCCAGCAGAACTCAATGGACAGGTGGAAACACCATATATTTT
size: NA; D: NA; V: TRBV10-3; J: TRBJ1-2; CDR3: CAISESGSRQRNYGYTF; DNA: TGTGCCATCAGTGAGTCTGGTAGTCGACAAAGAAACTATGGCTACACCTTC
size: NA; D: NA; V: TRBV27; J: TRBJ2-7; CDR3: CAGIVRGRYEQYF; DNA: TGTGCCGGTATCGTCCGGGGTCGGTACGAGCAGTACTTC
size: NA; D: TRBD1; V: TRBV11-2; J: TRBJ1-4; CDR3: CASSLSTGGGEKLFF; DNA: TGTGCCAGCAGCTTATCGACAGGGGGCGGTGAAAAACTGTTTTTT
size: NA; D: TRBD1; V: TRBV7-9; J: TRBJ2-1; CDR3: CASSLGDSSYNEQFF; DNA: TGTGCCAGCAGCTTAGGGGACAGCTCCTACAATGAGCAGTTCTTC
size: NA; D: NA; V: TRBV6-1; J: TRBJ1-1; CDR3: CASSEHRNTEAFF; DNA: TGTGCCAGCAGTGAACACAGGAACACTGAAGCTTTCTTT